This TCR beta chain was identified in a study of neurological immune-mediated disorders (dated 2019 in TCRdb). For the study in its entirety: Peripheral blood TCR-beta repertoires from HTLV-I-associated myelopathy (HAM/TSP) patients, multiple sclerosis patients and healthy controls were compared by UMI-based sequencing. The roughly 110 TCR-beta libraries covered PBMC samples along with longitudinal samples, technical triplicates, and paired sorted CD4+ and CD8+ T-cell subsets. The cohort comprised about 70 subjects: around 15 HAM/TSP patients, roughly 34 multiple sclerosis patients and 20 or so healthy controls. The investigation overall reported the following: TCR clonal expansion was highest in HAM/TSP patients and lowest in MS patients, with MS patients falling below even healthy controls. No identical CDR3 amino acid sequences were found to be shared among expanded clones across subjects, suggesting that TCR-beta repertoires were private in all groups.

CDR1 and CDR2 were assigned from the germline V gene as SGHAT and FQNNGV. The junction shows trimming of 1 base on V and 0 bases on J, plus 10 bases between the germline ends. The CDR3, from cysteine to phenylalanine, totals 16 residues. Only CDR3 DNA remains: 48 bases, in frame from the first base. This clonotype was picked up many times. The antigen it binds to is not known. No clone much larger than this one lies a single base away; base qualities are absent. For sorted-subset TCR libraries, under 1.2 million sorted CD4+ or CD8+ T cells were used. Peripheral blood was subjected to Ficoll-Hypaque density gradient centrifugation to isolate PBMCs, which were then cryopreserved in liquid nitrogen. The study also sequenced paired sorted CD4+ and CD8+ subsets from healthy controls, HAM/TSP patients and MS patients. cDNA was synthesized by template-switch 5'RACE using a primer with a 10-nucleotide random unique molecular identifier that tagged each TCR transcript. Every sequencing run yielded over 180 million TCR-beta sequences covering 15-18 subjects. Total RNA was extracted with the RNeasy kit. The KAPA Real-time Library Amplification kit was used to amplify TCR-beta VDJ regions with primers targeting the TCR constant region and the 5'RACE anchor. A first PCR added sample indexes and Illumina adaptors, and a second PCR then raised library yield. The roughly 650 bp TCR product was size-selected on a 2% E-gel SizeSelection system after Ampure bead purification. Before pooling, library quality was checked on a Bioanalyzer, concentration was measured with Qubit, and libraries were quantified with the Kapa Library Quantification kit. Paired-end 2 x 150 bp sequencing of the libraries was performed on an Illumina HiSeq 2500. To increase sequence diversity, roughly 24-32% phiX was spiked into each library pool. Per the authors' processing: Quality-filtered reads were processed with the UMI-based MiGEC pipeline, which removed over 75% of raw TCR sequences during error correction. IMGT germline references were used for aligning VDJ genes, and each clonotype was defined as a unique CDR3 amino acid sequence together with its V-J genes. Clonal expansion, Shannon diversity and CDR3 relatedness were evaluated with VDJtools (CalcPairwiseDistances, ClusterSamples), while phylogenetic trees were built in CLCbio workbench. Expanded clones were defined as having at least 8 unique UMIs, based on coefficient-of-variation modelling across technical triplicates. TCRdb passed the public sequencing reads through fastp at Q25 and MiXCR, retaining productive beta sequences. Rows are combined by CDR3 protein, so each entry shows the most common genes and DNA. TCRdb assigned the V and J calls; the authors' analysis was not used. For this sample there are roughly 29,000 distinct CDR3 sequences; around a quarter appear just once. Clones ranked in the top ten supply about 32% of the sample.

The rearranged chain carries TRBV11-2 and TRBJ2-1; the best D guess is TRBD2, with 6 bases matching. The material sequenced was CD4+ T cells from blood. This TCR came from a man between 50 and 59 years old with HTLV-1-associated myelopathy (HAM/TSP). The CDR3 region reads CASSLGGESSYNEQFF. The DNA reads TGTGCCAGCAGCTTAGGGGGGGAAAGCTCCTACAATGAGCAGTTCTTC.